The T cell receptor (beta chain) described here comes from a study of blood T cell repertoires in COVID-19. Study at large: Material from acute and convalescent COVID-19 was sourced from the United States, Italy and Spain. Sources were T cells, B-cell-depleted T cells, or PBMCs; the material itself was cDNA or gDNA.

TCRdb's copy holds only in-frame clones and misses some; the assay was immunoSEQ multiplex PCR. The table records a few hundred thousand clones, roughly 87% of them present only once. This CDR3 has 15 residues. The V end lost 4 bases, the J end lost 0 bases, and 11 bases lay between the germline ends. Sequenced sample: peripheral blood. The chain uses TRBV5-3 and TRBJ2-1; tentatively, D is TRBD1 (6 bases). TRBV5-3 is reported as an ORF; its role is uncertain. This receptor was identified in a man younger than 35 with active or convalescent COVID-19. The CDR3 region is CARSRRTDSYNEQFF. The CDR3 DNA follows: TGTGCCAGAAGCCGCCGGACAGACTCCTACAATGAGCAGTTCTTC.